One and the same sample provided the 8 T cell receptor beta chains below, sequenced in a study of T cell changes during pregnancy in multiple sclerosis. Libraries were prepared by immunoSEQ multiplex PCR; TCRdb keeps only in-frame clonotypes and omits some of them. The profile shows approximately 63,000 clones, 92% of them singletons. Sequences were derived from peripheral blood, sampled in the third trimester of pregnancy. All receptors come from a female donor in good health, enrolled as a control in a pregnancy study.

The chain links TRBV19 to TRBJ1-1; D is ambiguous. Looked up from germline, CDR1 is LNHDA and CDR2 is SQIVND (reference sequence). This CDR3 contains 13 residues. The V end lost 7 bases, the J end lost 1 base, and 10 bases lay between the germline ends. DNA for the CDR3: TGTGCCAGTACCTTTGGGCGGAACACTGAAGCTTTCTTT. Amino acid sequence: CASTFGRNTEAFF.

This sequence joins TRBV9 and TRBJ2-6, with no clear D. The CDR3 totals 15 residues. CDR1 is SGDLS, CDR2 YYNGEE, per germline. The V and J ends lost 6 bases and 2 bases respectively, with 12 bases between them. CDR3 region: CASTPNQAGANVLTF. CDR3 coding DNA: TGTGCCAGCACCCCCAACCAGGCTGGGGCCAACGTCCTGACTTTC.

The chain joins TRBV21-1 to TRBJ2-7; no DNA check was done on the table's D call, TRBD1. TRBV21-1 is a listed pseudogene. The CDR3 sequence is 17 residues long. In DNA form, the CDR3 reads TGTGCCAGCAGCAAAAATCGCGAAACAGGTAGCTCCTACGAGCAGTACTTC. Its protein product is CASSKNRETGSSYEQYF.

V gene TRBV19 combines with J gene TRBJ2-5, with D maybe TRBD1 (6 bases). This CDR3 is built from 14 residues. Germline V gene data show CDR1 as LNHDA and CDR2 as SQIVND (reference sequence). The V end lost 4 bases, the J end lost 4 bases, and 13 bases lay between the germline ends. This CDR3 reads CASSTSTGLETQYF. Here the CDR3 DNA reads TGTGCCAGTAGTACATCAACAGGGTTAGAGACCCAGTACTTC.

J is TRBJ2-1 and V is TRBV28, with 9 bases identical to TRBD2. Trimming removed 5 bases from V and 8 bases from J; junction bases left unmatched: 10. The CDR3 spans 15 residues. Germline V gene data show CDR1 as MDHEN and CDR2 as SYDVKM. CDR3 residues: CASSPSGTSLYEQFF. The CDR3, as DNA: TGTGCCAGCAGTCCAAGCGGGACTAGCCTCTATGAGCAGTTCTTC.

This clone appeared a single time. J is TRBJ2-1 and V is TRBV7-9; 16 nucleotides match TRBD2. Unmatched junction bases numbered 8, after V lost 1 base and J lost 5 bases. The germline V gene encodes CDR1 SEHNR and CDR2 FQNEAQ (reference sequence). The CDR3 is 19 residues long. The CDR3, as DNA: TGTGCCAGCAGCTTAGTGGCCGGGACTAGCGGGAGGGCCAACAATGAGCAGTTCTTC. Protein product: CASSLVAGTSGRANNEQFF.

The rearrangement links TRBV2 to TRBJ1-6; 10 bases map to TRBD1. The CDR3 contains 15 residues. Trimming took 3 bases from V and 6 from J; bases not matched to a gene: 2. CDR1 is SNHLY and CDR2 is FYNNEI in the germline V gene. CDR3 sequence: CASSEDRGFNSPLHF. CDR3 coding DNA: TGTGCCAGCAGTGAGGACAGGGGGTTTAATTCACCCCTCCACTTT.

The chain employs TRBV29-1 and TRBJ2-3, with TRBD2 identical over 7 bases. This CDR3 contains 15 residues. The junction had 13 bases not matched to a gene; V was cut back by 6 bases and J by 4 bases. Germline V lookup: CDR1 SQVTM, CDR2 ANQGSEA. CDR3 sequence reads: CSVGTSDSRPDTQYF. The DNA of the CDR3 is TGCAGCGTGGGCACTAGCGACTCCCGCCCAGATACGCAGTATTTT.